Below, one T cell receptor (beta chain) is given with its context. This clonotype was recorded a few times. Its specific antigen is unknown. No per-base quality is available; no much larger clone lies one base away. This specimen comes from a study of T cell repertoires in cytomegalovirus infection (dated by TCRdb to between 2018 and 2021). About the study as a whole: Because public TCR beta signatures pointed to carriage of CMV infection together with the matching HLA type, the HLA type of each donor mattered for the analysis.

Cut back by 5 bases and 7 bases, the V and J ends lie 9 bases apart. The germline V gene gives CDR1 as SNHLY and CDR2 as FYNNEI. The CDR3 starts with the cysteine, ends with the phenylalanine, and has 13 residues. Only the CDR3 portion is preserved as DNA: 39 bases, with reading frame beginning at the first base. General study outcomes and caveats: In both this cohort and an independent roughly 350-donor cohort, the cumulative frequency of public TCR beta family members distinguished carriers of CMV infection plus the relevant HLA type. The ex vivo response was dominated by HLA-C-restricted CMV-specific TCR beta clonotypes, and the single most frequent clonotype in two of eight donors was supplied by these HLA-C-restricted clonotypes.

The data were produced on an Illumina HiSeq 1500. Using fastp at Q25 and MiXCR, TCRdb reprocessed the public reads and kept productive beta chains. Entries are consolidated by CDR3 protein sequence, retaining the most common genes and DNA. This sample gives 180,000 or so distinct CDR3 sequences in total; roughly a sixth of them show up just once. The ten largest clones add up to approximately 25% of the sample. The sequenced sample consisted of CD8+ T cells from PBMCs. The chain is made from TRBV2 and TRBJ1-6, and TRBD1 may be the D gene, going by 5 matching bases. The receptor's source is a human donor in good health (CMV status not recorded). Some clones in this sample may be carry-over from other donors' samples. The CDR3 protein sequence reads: CASSTRQNSPLHF. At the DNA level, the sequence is TGTGCCAGCAGTACGCGACAGAATTCACCCCTCCACTTT.